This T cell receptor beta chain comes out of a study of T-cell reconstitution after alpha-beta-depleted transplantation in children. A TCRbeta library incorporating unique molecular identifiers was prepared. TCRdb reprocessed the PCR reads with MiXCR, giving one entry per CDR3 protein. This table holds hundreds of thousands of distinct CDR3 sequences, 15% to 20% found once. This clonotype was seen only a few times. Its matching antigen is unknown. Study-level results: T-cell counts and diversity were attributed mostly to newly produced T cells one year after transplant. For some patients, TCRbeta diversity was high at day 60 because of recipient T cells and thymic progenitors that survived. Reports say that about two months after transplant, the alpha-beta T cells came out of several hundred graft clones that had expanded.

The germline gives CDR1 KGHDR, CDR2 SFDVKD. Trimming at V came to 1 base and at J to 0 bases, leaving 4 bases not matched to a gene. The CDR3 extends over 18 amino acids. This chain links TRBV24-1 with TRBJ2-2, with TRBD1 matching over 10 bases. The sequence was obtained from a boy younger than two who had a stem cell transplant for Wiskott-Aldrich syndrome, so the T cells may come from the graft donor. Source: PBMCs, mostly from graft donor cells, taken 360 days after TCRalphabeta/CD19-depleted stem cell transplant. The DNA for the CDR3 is TGTGCCACCAGTGATTTTCCGGGACAGGGGTCGAACACCGGGGAGCTGTTTTTT. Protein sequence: CATSDFPGQGSNTGELFF.